One TCR beta chain is described in this entry. Its antigen specificity is not known. Base-call qualities are not available, and no considerably larger clone is one nucleotide away. The library was obtained by the immunoSEQ multiplex PCR assay. TCRdb holds this immuneACCESS table with in-frame rearrangements only. Some clones are missing; in checked studies, unresolved V genes explain under half, and the rest has no known cause. The sample profile shows some 120,000 clones; 60% to 85% of them were found once. Approximately 5% of the sample is held by the ten biggest clonotypes. For every enrolled patient, mismatch repair deficiency was confirmed by either polymerase chain reaction or immunohistochemistry. TCR sequencing was performed for a few patients who responded to pembrolizumab therapy. Pembrolizumab PD-1 blockade was prospectively tested in advanced mismatch repair-deficient cancers, regardless of tissue of origin, in the phase II trial. Peripheral blood T cell samples were gathered serially, both before PD-1 blockade started and at multiple time points afterward. Blood sampling time points were reported as weeks after the first dose of pembrolizumab.

V is cut by 7 bases and J by 4 bases, and the space between the germline ends is 14 bases. The CDR1 and CDR2 encoded by the germline V gene are SNHLY and FYNNEI. From the cysteine through the phenylalanine, the CDR3 covers 14 amino acids. CDR3 DNA is the only sequence kept; it has 42 bases, read in frame from the first base. The data were taken from a study of PD-1 blockade in mismatch repair-deficient tumors (dated by TCRdb to 2017 to 2019). At the level of the whole study: Between late 2013 and 2016, the trial enrolled around 86 consecutive patients with about a dozen mismatch repair-deficient cancer types, every one of whom had been previously treated and was progressing. Tumor-associated T cell clones in the peripheral blood of patients responding to PD-1 blockade were tracked using deep sequencing of TCR CDR3 regions.

On the study overall, not on this receptor specifically: Clones residing in the tumor, which were often undetectable in blood before treatment, expanded quickly after pembrolizumab and then contracted, generally before radiologic responses.

The clonotype comes from an adult with mismatch repair-deficient cancer. The input for sequencing was peripheral blood, taken roughly 13 months after starting pembrolizumab. The chain couples TRBV2 to TRBJ2-1; TRBD2 is perhaps the D gene, given 6 matching bases. The DNA sequence follows: TGTGCCAGCACCGGGACTGGGGGTTACAATGAGCAGTTCTTC. Its protein is CASTGTGGYNEQFF. Full variable domain (CDR3 extended with the reference TRBV2 and TRBJ2-1 proteins): EPEVTQTPSHQVTQMGQEVILRCVPISNHLYFYWYRQILGQKVEFLVSFYNNEISEKSEIFDDQFSVERPDGSNFTLKIRSTKLEDSAMYFCASTGTGGYNEQFFGPGTRLTVL.